This T cell receptor beta chain comes out of a study of shared clonotypes between healthy human individuals (TCRdb year 2020). For the study in its entirety: The cohort included a few men and a couple of women between 18 and 49 years of age. Per donor, leukapheresis produced somewhere between about 0.8 and 9.5 billion PBMCs. Blood TCR repertoires of a handful of healthy adults were deeply sequenced to estimate repertoire size and the extent of clonotype sharing between individuals. Different laboratories and diverse techniques were used to prepare libraries and sequence TCR repertoires, to increase sequencing depth and limit assay-specific biases. Per donor, three plates each were used for CD4 naive and CD4 memory, two for CD8 naive, and one for CD8 memory.

Regarding this clone: What antigen it recognizes has not been identified. No much larger clone exists at a distance of one base, and base qualities are not known. Additional DNA sequences in this sample encode the identical CDR3.

The donors were healthy, HIV-negative adults who had no recently reported acute infections or vaccinations. All donors were Caucasian adults living in Nashville, Tennessee, USA. CD4+ T cells were enriched by magnetic negative selection, after which naive cells were positively selected on CD45RA and the negative fraction was taken as the memory subset. Blood was obtained by leukapheresis, after which PBMCs were separated by Ficoll-Histopaque density gradient centrifugation and cryopreserved in liquid nitrogen vapor phase. Purity and quantity of every magnetically sorted T cell population were checked by analytical flow cytometry. From each sorted fraction, genomic DNA was isolated and quantified by UV absorbance on a Nanodrop 2000c. TCR CDR3 regions were amplified from genomic DNA by multiplex PCR using the deep immunoSEQ assay. Extracted genomic DNA from each cell subset was spread evenly across all wells of several immunoSEQ 96-well plates, with each plate serving as a replicate. Each replicate PCR for sorted subsets received approximately 220 ng genomic DNA, equal to about 30,000 T cell genomes. Purified libraries were quantified with a Qubit 3.0 fluorometer, sized on a Bioanalyzer 2100, and re-quantified with the KAPA Library Quantification kit. A separate single-read 150-cycle Illumina NextSeq 550 flow cell was used to sequence each immunoSEQ 96-well plate. Processing in the source paper ran as follows. The immunoSEQ output contained only junctional sequences without quality scores, so filtering could not match that applied to full-length reads. To assign V/J genes and CDR3, sequences were annotated against IMGT germline references using PyIR, a Python wrapper for IgBLAST v1.9. Reads were removed for weak V/J assignments (E-value above 1e-6), missing CDR3, stop codons, out-of-frame junctions, or ambiguous translated residues. V3J clonotypes were defined as sequences sharing the same inferred V gene, J gene, and CDR3 amino acid sequence. To compute the percentage overlap between repertoires, the number of shared unique clonotypes was divided by the size of the smaller repertoire. Three approaches were used to assess repertoire richness: RTK rarefaction, the Chao1 estimator, and Recon v2.1 estimates of unobserved clonotypes. Generation probabilities for all TCRbeta clonotypes obtained by the gDNA method from four donors were computed using OLGA. The source is immuneACCESS, and TCRdb retained only in-frame sequences with V and J called. Part of the clones is not carried over; for the studies checked, unresolved V genes explain less than half of this, and the remainder is unexplained. V, J and clone size are those of that table, while D and trimming were read from the DNA. The sample table contains 2,500,000 or so clones; only one count was recorded for about nine tenths of them. The ten largest make up approximately 0.4% of the sample.

What the work shows at the level of the full study, not this receptor alone: Rarefaction of sorted-subset datasets indicated incomplete sequencing despite the large sequencing depth. The small number of donors limited the genetic and exposure-history diversity represented. Larger estimated clonotype richness was generally found for naive subsets than for memory subsets. Clonotypes shared by all four sorted-subset donors showed higher generation probabilities than non-shared clonotypes. Sampling was restricted to blood, and TCR repertoires in tissues likely differ from the TCR repertoires found in blood. Based on pairwise subsampling, the degree of clonotype sharing among donors was expected to be affected by sequencing depth. Sharing across a handful of donors was observed for roughly 5% of naive CD4, 3.5% of naive CD8, roughly 2.4% of memory CD4, and about 0.4% of memory CD8 clonotypes.

Looking up the germline V gene yields CDR1 MNHEY and CDR2 SVGAGI. The CDR3, from cysteine to phenylalanine, totals 13 residues. Solely the CDR3 DNA is kept, with 39 bases framed from the first base. Relative to germline, V is 2 bases shorter and J is 6 bases shorter, with 7 bases between their ends. Sequencing used naive CD4+ T cells from PBMCs. The label giving this sample's cell subset or site can be read as: CD45RA+ positively selected. Recombination joined TRBV6-5 with TRBJ1-4; too little of a D gene remains to name it. This TCR was sampled from a man younger than 35 in good health. Some clones in this sample may be carry-over from other donors' samples. DNA sequence: TGTGCCAGCAGTTACGGCCCGGATGAAAAACTGTTTTTT. It translates as CASSYGPDEKLFF.